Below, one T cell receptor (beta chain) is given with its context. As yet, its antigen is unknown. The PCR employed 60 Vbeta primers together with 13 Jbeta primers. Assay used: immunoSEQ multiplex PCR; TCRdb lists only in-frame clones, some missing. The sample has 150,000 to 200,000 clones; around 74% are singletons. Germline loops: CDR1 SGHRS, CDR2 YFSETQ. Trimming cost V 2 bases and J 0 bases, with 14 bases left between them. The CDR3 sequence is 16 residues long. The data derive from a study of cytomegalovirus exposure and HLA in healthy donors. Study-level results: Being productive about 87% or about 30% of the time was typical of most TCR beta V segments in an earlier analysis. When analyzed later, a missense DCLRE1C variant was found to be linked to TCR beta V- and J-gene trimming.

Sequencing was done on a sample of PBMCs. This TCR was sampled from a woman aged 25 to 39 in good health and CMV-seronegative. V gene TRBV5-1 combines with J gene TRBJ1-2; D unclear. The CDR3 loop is CASSLQMGGTNYGYTF. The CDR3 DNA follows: TGCGCCAGCAGCTTACAAATGGGAGGAACTAACTATGGCTACACCTTC.